These 14 T cell receptor beta chains came from one sample sequenced in a study of blood T cell repertoires in COVID-19. Clones were read by immunoSEQ multiplex PCR, and TCRdb kept only the in-frame ones, dropping some. The sample contains roughly 250,000 clones, around 83% of which appear only once. The sample taken for sequencing was peripheral blood. The source of these receptors is a woman aged 40 to 50 who had recovered from COVID-19.

This clone appeared once. The rearrangement uses TRBV11-2 and TRBJ2-1, with D uncertain. The V and J ends lost 5 bases and 4 bases respectively, with 3 bases between them. Germline-derived CDR1 and CDR2 are SGHAT and FQNNGV. This CDR3 is 11 amino acids long. CDR3 sequence reads: CASSEYNEQFF. CDR3 bases: TGTGCCAGCAGCGAGTACAATGAGCAGTTCTTC. Supplemented by reference TRBV11-2 and TRBJ2-1, the full variable domain reads EAGVAQSPRYKIIEKRQSVAFWCNPISGHATLYWYQQILGQGPKLLIQFQNNGVVDDSQLPKDRFSAERLKGVDSTLKIQPAKLEDSAVYLCASSEYNEQFFGPGTRLTVL.

J is TRBJ2-7 and V is TRBV19; 8 bases are a match to TRBD2. CDR1 is LNHDA and CDR2 is SQIVND in the germline V gene (reference sequence). V lost 6 bases to trimming and J lost 3 bases; unmatched junction nucleotides: 7. This CDR3 spans 14 amino acids. Here the CDR3 reads CASSPAGVDYEQYF. As DNA, the CDR3 is TGTGCCAGTAGCCCAGCGGGAGTGGACTACGAGCAGTACTTC.

The V and J genes are TRBV27 and TRBJ1-6, with unresolved D. This CDR3 is 17 amino acids long. The ends were cut back, 5 bases at V and 2 bases at J, with 16 bases in the middle. CDR1 is MNHEY and CDR2 is SMNVEV in the germline V gene (reference sequence). CDR3 loop: CASSPFVRAAYNSPLHF. Written as DNA, the CDR3 is TGTGCCAGCAGTCCCTTCGTGAGGGCGGCCTATAATTCACCCCTCCACTTT.

The V call is TRBV28, the J call TRBJ1-5; perhaps TRBD1 as D (5 bases). This CDR3 region has 14 residues. V lost 6 bases and J lost 0, with 9 bases in between. Germline assignment: CDR1 MDHEN and CDR2 SYDVKM. The CDR3 sequence is CASRQQVSNQPQHF. CDR3 bases: TGTGCCAGCAGGCAACAGGTTAGCAATCAGCCCCAGCATTTT.

V usage is TRBV3-1 (or the pseudogene TRBV3-2) and J usage is TRBJ2-2; TRBD2 agrees at 13 bases. Losses at the gene ends were 4 bases for V and 7 bases for J; bases not matched to a gene: 6. Germline V CDR1 and CDR2: LGHDT, YNNKEL (reference sequence). The CDR3 totals 16 residues. The CDR3 loop reads CASSRGTSGADGELFF. The CDR3 coding sequence is TGTGCCAGCAGCCGAGGGACTAGCGGGGCCGACGGGGAGCTGTTTTTT.

CDR3 amino acids: CASSSGKEAYNEQFF. The CDR3 DNA follows: TGTGCCAGCAGCTCGGGGAAGGAGGCCTACAATGAGCAGTTCTTC. This chain connects TRBV6-5 to TRBJ2-1; D perhaps matches TRBD2 (5 bases). The germline CDR1 and CDR2 sequences are MNHEY and SVGAGI. CDR3 size: 15 residues. V was clipped by 6 bases and J by 2 bases, with 14 bases between them.

V and J are TRBV27 and TRBJ2-3, with 8 positions matching TRBD1. CDR1 and CDR2 from the germline V gene are MNHEY and SMNVEV (reference sequence). The trim removed 7 bases at V and 5 bases at J, leaving 8 bases unmatched. The CDR3 totals 14 residues. The CDR3 DNA sequence: TGTGCCAGCAACAGGGGGACAGCTTTAGATACGCAGTATTTT. It specifies CASNRGTALDTQYF.

This clone appeared a single time. V and J are TRBV6-5 and TRBJ2-7; a possible D gene is TRBD1 (5 bases). The CDR3 is made up of 13 amino acids. The germline gives CDR1 MNHEY, CDR2 SVGAGI. The germline V and J ends were trimmed by 6 bases and 0 bases, with 9 bases remaining between them. The CDR3 coding sequence is TGTGCCAGCAGGCAGGGCTACTCCTACGAGCAGTACTTC. This codes for CASRQGYSYEQYF.

The V call is TRBV7-7, the J call TRBJ2-1; 10 nucleotides align to TRBD2. The trim removed 5 bases at V and 3 bases at J, leaving 4 bases unmatched. The CDR3 is 15 amino acids. Germline CDR1 SSHAT, CDR2 FNYEAQ (reference sequence). CDR3 residues: CASSQLAGFYNEQFF. The CDR3, as DNA: TGTGCCAGCAGCCAACTAGCGGGGTTCTACAATGAGCAGTTCTTC. Filled out from reference TRBV7-7 and TRBJ2-1, the complete variable domain reads GAGVSQSPRYKVTKRGQDVTLRCDPISSHATLYWYQQALGQGPEFLTYFNYEAQPDKSGLPSDRFSAERPEGSISTLTIQRTEQRDSAMYRCASSQLAGFYNEQFFGPGTRLTVL.

The chain joins TRBV3-1 (or the pseudogene TRBV3-2) to TRBJ1-3; 9 nucleotides match TRBD1. This CDR3 region has 19 residues. The germline CDR1 and CDR2 sequences are LGHDT and YNNKEL (reference sequence). The ends lost 3 bases at V and 3 bases at J; junction bases unmatched: 15. CDR3 DNA sequence: TGTGCCAGCAGCCACATGGGACAGGGAGAGGGAGATATTGGAAACACCATATATTTT. Amino acid sequence: CASSHMGQGEGDIGNTIYF.

This sequence joins TRBV28 and TRBJ1-4; TRBD1 aligns across 9 bases. Germline V gene sequence: CDR1 MDHEN, CDR2 SYDVKM. V gave up 6 bases and J gave up 5 bases; unmatched junction bases: 4. CDR3 length equals 14 residues. The CDR3 loop is CASRGQGWNEKLFF. CDR3 coding DNA: TGTGCCAGCAGAGGACAGGGGTGGAATGAAAAACTGTTTTTT. The full variable domain, with the rest looked up from reference TRBV28 and TRBJ1-4, is DVKVTQSSRYLVKRTGEKVFLECVQDMDHENMFWYRQDPGLGLRLIYFSYDVKMKEKGDIPEGYSVSREKKERFSLILESASTNQTSMYLCASRGQGWNEKLFFGSGTQLSVL.

This chain connects TRBV5-1 to TRBJ1-4, with TRBD1 matching 7 bases. In germline, CDR1 is SGHRS, CDR2 YFSETQ. Trimming cost V 4 bases and J 8 bases; bases outside gene matches: 11. The CDR3 covers 15 residues. CDR3 amino acids: CASSPSQGIGEKLFF. The CDR3, as DNA: TGCGCCAGCAGCCCTTCACAGGGGATTGGGGAAAAACTGTTTTTT.

This rearrangement joins TRBV4-2 to TRBJ1-2; 7 bases are a match to TRBD1. Germline CDR1 and CDR2: LGHNA and YNFKEQ. CDR3 length: 14 amino acids. The V gene end was trimmed by 1 base and the J gene end by 4 bases; junction bases not matched to a gene: 3. This CDR3 is CASSQGDRSYGYTF. The DNA for the CDR3 is TGTGCCAGCAGCCAAGGGGACAGATCCTATGGCTACACCTTC.

The rearrangement uses TRBV19 and TRBJ1-5; no clear D. This CDR3 is built from 16 residues. CDR1 and CDR2 (germline): LNHDA, SQIVND (reference sequence). V shed 1 base and J shed 2 bases, with 12 bases lying between them. CDR3 DNA sequence: TGTGCCAGTAGTATAGGAGGGTCGGGAGGCAATCAGCCCCAGCATTTT. As protein: CASSIGGSGGNQPQHF.